The clone carrying this T cell receptor (beta chain) was seen at least ten times. Its target is not known. Building of the TCR beta libraries involved iRepertoire HTBI primers and Arm-PCR of CDR3 regions. Per the study methods: Analysis of the samples identified 60 to 75 TRBV and 15 or so TRBJ segments. In TCRdb, the multiplex PCR reads were re-called with MiXCR into one record per CDR3 protein. The V and J calls reflect TCRdb's pipeline rather than the authors' work. Among approximately 230,000 distinct CDR3 sequences, roughly 18% were seen once, and the ten largest hold 22%. This record belongs to a study of regulatory T cells in long-lasting Graves disease. Findings and caveats of the study: Relative to new patients (approximately 1,000), persistent patients exhibited greater sharing of public clonotypes (approximately 3,000).

J gave up 1 base and V 6 bases, and 2 bases lay outside the gene matches. The CDR3 totals 14 residues. Germline loops: CDR1 SNHLY, CDR2 FYNNEI. Time point indicated: newly diagnosed GD, antithyroid drugs for less than 3 months. PBMC RNA served as the TCR library source. The chain is built from TRBV2 and TRBJ2-3, with 9 nucleotides matching TRBD2. The origin of this receptor is a female donor with Graves disease. Sequenced here: peripheral blood mononuclear cells (PBMCs), sampled at new diagnosis, from a patient treated with antithyroid drugs. The CDR3 reads CASRSSGGTDTQYF. CDR3 sequence (DNA): TGTGCCAGCAGATCTAGCGGGGGCACAGATACGCAGTATTTT. The full variable domain, with the rest looked up from reference TRBV2 and TRBJ2-3, is EPEVTQTPSHQVTQMGQEVILRCVPISNHLYFYWYRQILGQKVEFLVSFYNNEISEKSEIFDDQFSVERPDGSNFTLKIRSTKLEDSAMYFCASRSSGGTDTQYFGPGTRLTVL.